Sequencing of this T cell receptor (beta chain) was carried out in a study of T cell responses to AZD1222 COVID-19 vaccine. Profiling relied on immunoSEQ multiplex PCR, and the TCRdb table lists in-frame clones only, not all of them. The sample consists of approximately 170,000 clones, more than 85% of them appearing once. Germline CDR1 SNHLY, CDR2 FYNNEI. This CDR3 is built from 13 residues. Between the trimmed V and J ends, which lost 4 bases and 3 bases, there was a span of 9 bases. This receptor was taken from an adult in good health. The sequencing used peripheral blood, collected on day 0 of AZD1222 vaccination. The chain links TRBV2 to TRBJ1-2; maybe TRBD1 (5 bases). CDR3 protein: CASSVYRYYGYTF. The CDR3 DNA sequence: TGTGCCAGCAGTGTGTACAGGTACTATGGCTACACCTTC.